There are a few counts of the clone carrying this T cell receptor beta chain. No antigen is known for it. Each donor was healthy, and each was a bone marrow donor. This entry is derived from a study of cytomegalovirus exposure and HLA in healthy donors. Overall study results and limits: Rare TCR sequences predominated, though certain public TCRs were found in many donors. The investigators catalogued 164 TCR beta chains as cytomegalovirus-associated. What a later analysis reportedly showed was that an Asian-associated ancestry cluster had fewer N-insertions than the roughly 700-donor mean.

The PCR made use of 60 Vbeta and 13 Jbeta primers. TCRdb's table, derived via immunoSEQ multiplex PCR, lists solely in-frame clones and lacks some. This sample has around 200,000 clones, with 84% found just once. Trimming removed 6 bases from V and 4 bases from J; junction bases left unmatched: 13. Looked up from germline, CDR1 is LNHDA and CDR2 is SQIVND (reference sequence). The CDR3 length is 17 residues. This clonotype was sampled from a woman aged 45-60 years in good health and CMV-seropositive. The V and J genes are TRBV19 and TRBJ1-3; 9 nucleotides align to TRBD1. What was sequenced was PBMCs. The CDR3 DNA reads TGTGCCAGTAGACCTACAGGGGGCGCCCCGGGAGGAAACACCATATATTTT. It codes for CASRPTGGAPGGNTIYF.